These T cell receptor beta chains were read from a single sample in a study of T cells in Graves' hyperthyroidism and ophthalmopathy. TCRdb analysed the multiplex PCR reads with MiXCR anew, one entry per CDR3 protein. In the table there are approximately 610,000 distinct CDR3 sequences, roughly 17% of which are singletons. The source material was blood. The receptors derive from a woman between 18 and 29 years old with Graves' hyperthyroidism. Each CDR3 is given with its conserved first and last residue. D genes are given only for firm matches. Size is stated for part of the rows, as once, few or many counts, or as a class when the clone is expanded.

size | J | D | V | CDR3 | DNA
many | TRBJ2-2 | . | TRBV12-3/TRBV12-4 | CASSFRDQNTGELFF | TGTGCCAGCAGTTTTAGGGACCAGAACACCGGGGAGCTGTTTTTT
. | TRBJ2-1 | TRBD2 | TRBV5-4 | CASSWGTSGYNEQFF | TGTGCCAGCAGCTGGGGGACTAGCGGATACAATGAGCAGTTCTTC
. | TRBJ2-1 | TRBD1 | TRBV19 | CASRTGTGWDEQFF | TGTGCCAGTAGAACCGGGACAGGCTGGGATGAGCAGTTCTTC
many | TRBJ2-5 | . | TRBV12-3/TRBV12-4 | CASSFRIPGETQYF | TGTGCCAGCAGTTTTAGAATCCCCGGCGAGACCCAGTACTTC
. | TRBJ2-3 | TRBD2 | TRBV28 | CASSFGTSGLADTQYF | TGTGCCAGCAGTTTCGGTACTAGCGGGTTGGCGGATACGCAGTATTTT
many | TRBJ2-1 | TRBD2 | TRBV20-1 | CSARGTSGGAKQFF | TGCAGTGCTAGGGGGACTAGCGGGGGGGCCAAGCAGTTCTTC
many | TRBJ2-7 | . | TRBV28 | CASSLTVYEQYF | TGTGCCAGCAGTTTAACGGTCTACGAGCAGTACTTC
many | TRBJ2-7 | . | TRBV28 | CASSDRQRPYEQYF | TGTGCCAGCAGTGATCGACAGCGGCCCTACGAGCAGTACTTC
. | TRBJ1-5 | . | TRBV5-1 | CASSPGTVEGPQHF | TGCGCCAGCAGCCCCGGGACGGTGGAAGGGCCCCAGCATTTT
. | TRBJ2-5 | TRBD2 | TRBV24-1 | CATSDAQRLAARETQYF | TGTGCCACCAGTGATGCCCAAAGGCTAGCGGCTAGGGAGACCCAGTACTTC
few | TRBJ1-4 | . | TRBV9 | CASSVNPDRKNEKLFF | TGTGCCAGCAGCGTAAACCCCGACAGGAAAAATGAAAAACTGTTTTTT
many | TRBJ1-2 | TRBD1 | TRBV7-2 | CASSQTGIYGYTF | TGTGCCAGCAGCCAGACAGGGATCTATGGCTACACCTTC
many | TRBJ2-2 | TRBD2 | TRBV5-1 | CASSLALAGGPEELFF | TGCGCCAGCAGCTTGGCCTTAGCGGGAGGGCCAGAGGAGCTGTTTTTT
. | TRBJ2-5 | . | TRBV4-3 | CTSSHIRAQTQYF | TGCACCAGCAGCCATATAAGGGCACAGACCCAGTACTTC
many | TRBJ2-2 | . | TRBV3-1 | CASSQLESLNGELFF | TGTGCCAGCAGCCAATTGGAATCTCTTAACGGGGAGCTGTTTTTT
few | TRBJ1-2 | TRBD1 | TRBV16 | CASSLYRDRVEDYGYTF | TGTGCCAGCAGCCTCTACCGGGACAGGGTAGAGGACTATGGCTACACCTTC
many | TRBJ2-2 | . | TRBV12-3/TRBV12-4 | CASRPGPRGGELFF | TGTGCCAGCAGGCCCGGGCCACGGGGCGGGGAGCTGTTTTTT
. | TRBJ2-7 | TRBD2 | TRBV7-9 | CASRGTSGSYEQYF | TGTGCCAGCAGGGGGACTAGCGGGAGTTACGAGCAGTACTTC